This T cell receptor beta chain was recorded in a study of blood T cell repertoires in COVID-19. The overall study: The origin of the acute and convalescent COVID-19 samples was the United States, Italy and Spain. The cDNA or gDNA used as material had been derived from T cells, B-cell-depleted T cells, or PBMCs.

In the authors' methods: The assay estimated nucleated cells by amplifying reference gene primers. Repertoires were generated with immunoSEQ multiplex PCR, while TCRdb's copy carries only in-frame clones and drops some. V and J calls and clone size are given by that table; D and trimming were obtained from the DNA. The sample consists of some 130,000 clones, around 87% of them appearing once. CDR1 is MNHEY and CDR2 is SVGAGI in the germline V gene. Trimming pared 8 bases from V and 2 bases from J, leaving 12 bases between. This CDR3 spans 13 amino acids. The TCR originated in a woman between 55 and 75 years old with acute or convalescent COVID-19. Material for sequencing was peripheral blood. The chain employs TRBV6-5 and TRBJ1-2; tentatively, D is TRBD1 (6 bases). As DNA, the CDR3 is TGTGCCAGCGTAGAACAGGGAAACTATGGCTACACCTTC. Translating gives CASVEQGNYGYTF.